A selection of T cell receptor beta chains follows, all from one sample in a study of T cells after yellow fever vaccination. TCRdb used MiXCR to reprocess the 5' RACE reads, holding one entry per CDR3 protein. The sample comprises 250,000 or so distinct CDR3 sequences, about 7% of which are singletons, and approximately 1.1% rests with the top ten. The specimen was CD4+ T cells sorted from PBMCs, collected on the day of the yellow fever booster vaccination. These receptor sequences come from a man younger than 40 who received the YFV17D yellow fever vaccine. Both conserved end residues are part of each CDR3. The order of the fields is J gene, V gene, clone size, D gene, CDR3 protein, CDR3 DNA. D genes are given only for firm matches. Size values are once, few and many counts, or a class for expanded clones, and some rows have none.

J: TRBJ2-7
V: TRBV20-1
size: -
D: TRBD1
CDR3: CSAPPRTGGARGPYEQYF
DNA: TGCAGTGCCCCACCTCGGACAGGGGGCGCAAGGGGACCCTACGAGCAGTACTTC

J: TRBJ1-1
V: TRBV2
size: many
D: -
CDR3: CASSAEQNTEAFF
DNA: TGTGCCAGCAGTGCGGAGCAGAACACTGAAGCTTTCTTT

J: TRBJ2-7
V: TRBV2
size: many
D: TRBD1
CDR3: CASKPDRGPSEQYF
DNA: TGTGCCAGCAAACCCGACAGGGGGCCGAGCGAGCAGTACTTC

J: TRBJ1-2
V: TRBV5-8
size: few
D: -
CDR3: CASSLIRVQNGYTF
DNA: TGTGCCAGCAGCTTGATCAGGGTACAAAATGGCTACACCTTC

J: TRBJ1-4
V: TRBV4-3
size: -
D: -
CDR3: CASSQGIGQFGEKLFF
DNA: TGCGCCAGCAGCCAAGGGATCGGACAGTTTGGTGAAAAACTGTTTTTT

J: TRBJ2-7
V: TRBV20-1
size: many
D: TRBD1
CDR3: CSAGTGNVRGLYEQYF
DNA: TGCAGTGCAGGGACAGGGAATGTGCGGGGCCTCTACGAGCAGTACTTC

J: TRBJ2-1
V: TRBV9
size: few
D: TRBD2
CDR3: CASSARLAEYNEQFF
DNA: TGTGCCAGCAGCGCCCGACTAGCGGAGTACAATGAGCAGTTCTTC

J: TRBJ1-3
V: TRBV20-1
size: -
D: -
CDR3: CSARVRGVAGNTIYF
DNA: TGCAGTGCTAGGGTGAGGGGAGTTGCAGGAAACACCATATATTTT

J: TRBJ2-6
V: TRBV10-3
size: many
D: TRBD2
CDR3: CAIPAGPISGANVLTF
DNA: TGTGCCATCCCAGCGGGACCCATCTCTGGGGCCAACGTCCTGACTTTC

J: TRBJ1-6
V: TRBV12-3/TRBV12-4
size: -
D: -
CDR3: CASSFSGVDSAPHF
DNA: TGTGCCAGCAGTTTTTCCGGGGTAGACTCGGCCCCCCACTTT

J: TRBJ2-2
V: TRBV5-1
size: few
D: -
CDR3: CASSPTPPTTTTTGELFF
DNA: TGCGCCAGCAGCCCCACCCCACCGACGACCACCACTACCGGGGAGCTGTTTTTT

J: TRBJ2-1
V: TRBV5-6
size: -
D: -
CDR3: CASSYRDGDNEQFF
DNA: TGTGCCAGCAGCTACCGGGACGGAGACAATGAGCAGTTCTTC

J: TRBJ2-7
V: TRBV20-1
size: few
D: TRBD2
CDR3: CSMGGAGTHEQYF
DNA: TGCAGTATGGGTGGAGCGGGAACCCACGAGCAGTACTTC

J: TRBJ2-1
V: TRBV7-2
size: many
D: TRBD1
CDR3: CASSPNRGLFNEQFF
DNA: TGTGCCAGCAGCCCAAACAGGGGATTATTCAATGAGCAGTTCTTC

J: TRBJ1-6
V: TRBV15
size: many
D: TRBD1
CDR3: CATSTDRGSSPLHF
DNA: TGTGCCACCAGCACAGACAGGGGGAGTTCACCCCTCCACTTT

J: TRBJ2-1
V: TRBV30
size: many
D: TRBD2
CDR3: CASQRERGEQFF
DNA: TGTGCCTCCCAGCGGGAGCGCGGGGAGCAGTTCTTC

J: TRBJ2-1
V: TRBV7-2
size: many
D: TRBD2
CDR3: CASSLIGTSGTGSYNEQFF
DNA: TGTGCCAGCAGCTTAATTGGGACTAGCGGGACTGGCTCCTACAATGAGCAGTTCTTC

J: TRBJ2-7
V: TRBV7-8
size: few
D: TRBD2
CDR3: CASSLQEAGVYEQYF
DNA: TGTGCCAGCAGCCTACAGGAAGCGGGGGTCTACGAGCAGTACTTC

J: TRBJ2-7
V: TRBV20-1
size: -
D: -
CDR3: CSATRPSYEQYF
DNA: TGCAGTGCTACCCGCCCGTCCTACGAGCAGTACTTC

J: TRBJ2-1
V: TRBV11-2
size: many
D: -
CDR3: CASSLGVRVDEQFF
DNA: TGTGCCAGCAGCTTGGGAGTTCGGGTGGATGAGCAGTTCTTC

J: TRBJ2-3
V: TRBV5-1
size: many
D: -
CDR3: CASSPNPQGSKDTQYF
DNA: TGCGCCAGCAGCCCAAACCCACAGGGTTCGAAAGATACGCAGTATTTT

J: TRBJ2-7
V: TRBV29-1
size: -
D: TRBD2
CDR3: CSVGGSAGEQYF
DNA: TGCAGCGTGGGGGGGAGCGCTGGCGAGCAGTACTTC

J: TRBJ2-5
V: TRBV24-1
size: many
D: TRBD2
CDR3: CATSLAGGQETQYF
DNA: TGTGCCACCAGCCTAGCGGGAGGCCAAGAGACCCAGTACTTC

J: TRBJ1-6
V: TRBV20-1
size: -
D: TRBD1
CDR3: CSARDYGQGTSPLHF
DNA: TGCAGTGCTAGAGACTACGGACAGGGGACTTCACCCCTCCACTTT

J: TRBJ2-3
V: TRBV11-2
size: few
D: TRBD2
CDR3: CASSPRLAGVDTQYF
DNA: TGTGCCAGCAGCCCTAGACTAGCGGGAGTGGATACGCAGTATTTT

J: TRBJ1-1
V: TRBV2
size: many
D: -
CDR3: CASTEGGTTEAFF
DNA: TGTGCCAGCACCGAGGGGGGTACCACTGAAGCTTTCTTT

J: TRBJ2-1
V: TRBV20-1
size: few
D: TRBD2
CDR3: CSALIGGRGEQFF
DNA: TGCAGTGCTTTAATTGGCGGGAGAGGTGAGCAGTTCTTC

J: TRBJ2-1
V: TRBV5-5
size: many
D: TRBD1
CDR3: CASSSGTGVGNEQFF
DNA: TGTGCCAGCAGCTCCGGGACAGGGGTCGGCAATGAGCAGTTCTTC

J: TRBJ2-3
V: TRBV5-1
size: many
D: -
CDR3: CASSSAGTSTDTQYF
DNA: TGTGCCAGCAGCTCCGCAGGAACTAGCACAGATACGCAGTATTTT

J: TRBJ2-3
V: TRBV5-1
size: few
D: TRBD2
CDR3: CASSLGSGVSTDTQYF
DNA: TGCGCCAGCAGCTTGGGCAGCGGGGTTAGCACAGATACGCAGTATTTT

J: TRBJ2-5
V: TRBV9
size: few
D: -
CDR3: CASSVASPPNRQETQYF
DNA: TGTGCCAGCAGCGTAGCTTCGCCCCCAAATCGGCAAGAGACCCAGTACTTC

J: TRBJ1-1
V: TRBV7-2
size: -
D: -
CDR3: CASSLMGGANTEAFF
DNA: TGTGCCAGCAGCTTAATGGGGGGAGCAAACACTGAAGCTTTCTTT

J: TRBJ1-4
V: TRBV3-1
size: -
D: -
CDR3: CASSPTWRNEKLFF
DNA: TGTGCCAGCAGCCCGACATGGAGGAATGAAAAACTGTTTTTT

J: TRBJ1-1
V: TRBV21-1
size: few
D: -
CDR3: CASNIAKGRGVAEAFF
DNA: TGTGCCAGCAACATCGCGAAGGGCAGGGGAGTGGCTGAAGCTTTCTTT

J: TRBJ2-5
V: TRBV18
size: few
D: -
CDR3: CASSSQGGQETQYF
DNA: TGTGCCAGCTCATCACAGGGTGGTCAAGAGACCCAGTACTTC

J: TRBJ1-2
V: TRBV7-2
size: few
D: TRBD1
CDR3: CASSLNRGGGYGYTF
DNA: TGTGCCAGCAGCTTAAACAGGGGTGGAGGCTATGGCTACACCTTC

J: TRBJ2-3
V: TRBV6-2/TRBV6-3
size: few
D: TRBD1
CDR3: CATSPRDRGNADTQYF
DNA: TGTGCCACCTCCCCCCGGGACAGGGGTAATGCAGATACGCAGTATTTT